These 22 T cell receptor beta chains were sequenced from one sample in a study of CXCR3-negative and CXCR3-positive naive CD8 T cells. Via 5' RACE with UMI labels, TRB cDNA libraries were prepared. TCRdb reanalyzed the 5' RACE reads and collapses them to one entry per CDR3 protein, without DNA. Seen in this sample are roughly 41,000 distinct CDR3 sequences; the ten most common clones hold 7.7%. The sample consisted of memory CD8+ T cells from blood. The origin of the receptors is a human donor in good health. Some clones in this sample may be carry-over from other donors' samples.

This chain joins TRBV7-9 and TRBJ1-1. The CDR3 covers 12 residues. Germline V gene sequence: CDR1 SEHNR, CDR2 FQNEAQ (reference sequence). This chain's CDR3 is CASSLSGIEAFF.

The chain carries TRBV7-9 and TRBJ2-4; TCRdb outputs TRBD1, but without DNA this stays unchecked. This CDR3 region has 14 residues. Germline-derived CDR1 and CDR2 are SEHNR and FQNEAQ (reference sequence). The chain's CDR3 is CASSSGQGLAIQYF.

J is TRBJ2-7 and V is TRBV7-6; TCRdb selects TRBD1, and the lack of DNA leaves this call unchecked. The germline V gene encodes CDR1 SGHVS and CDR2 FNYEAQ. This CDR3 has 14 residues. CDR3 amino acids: CASSPGDRVYEQYF.

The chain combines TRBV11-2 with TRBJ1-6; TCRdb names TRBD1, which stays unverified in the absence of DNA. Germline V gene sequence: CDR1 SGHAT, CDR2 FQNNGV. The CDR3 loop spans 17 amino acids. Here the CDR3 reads CASSFGTGSSYNSPLHF.

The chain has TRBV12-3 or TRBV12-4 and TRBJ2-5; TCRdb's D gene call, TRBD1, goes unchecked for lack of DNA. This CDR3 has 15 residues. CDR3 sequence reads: CASSFSQGASETQYF.

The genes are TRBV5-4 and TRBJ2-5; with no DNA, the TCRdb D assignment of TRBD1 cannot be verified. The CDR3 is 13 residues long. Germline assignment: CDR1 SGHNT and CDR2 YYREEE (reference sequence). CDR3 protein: CASSPGTQETQYF.

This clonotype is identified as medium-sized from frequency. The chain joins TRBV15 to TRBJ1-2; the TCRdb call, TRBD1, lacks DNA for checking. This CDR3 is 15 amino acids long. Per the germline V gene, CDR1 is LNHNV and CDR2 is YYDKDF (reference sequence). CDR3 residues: CATSAGQGASYGYTF.

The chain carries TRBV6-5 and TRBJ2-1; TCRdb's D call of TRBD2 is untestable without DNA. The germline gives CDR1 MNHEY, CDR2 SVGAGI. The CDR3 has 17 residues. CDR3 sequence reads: CASSSAVLAGVGDEQFF.

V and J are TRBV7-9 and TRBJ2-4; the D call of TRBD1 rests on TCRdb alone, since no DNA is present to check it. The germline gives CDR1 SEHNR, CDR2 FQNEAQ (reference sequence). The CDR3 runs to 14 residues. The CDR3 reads CASSQGQTKNIQYF. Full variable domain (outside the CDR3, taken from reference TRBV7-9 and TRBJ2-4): DTGVSQNPRHKITKRGQNVTFRCDPISEHNRLYWYRQTLGQGPEFLTYFQNEAQLEKSRLLSDRFSAERPKGSFSTLEIQRTEQGDSAMYLCASSQGQTKNIQYFGAGTRLSVL.

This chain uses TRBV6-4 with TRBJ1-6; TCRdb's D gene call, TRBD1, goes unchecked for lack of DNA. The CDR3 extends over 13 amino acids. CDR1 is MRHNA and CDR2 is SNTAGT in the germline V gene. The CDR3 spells CASGQGDNSPLHF.

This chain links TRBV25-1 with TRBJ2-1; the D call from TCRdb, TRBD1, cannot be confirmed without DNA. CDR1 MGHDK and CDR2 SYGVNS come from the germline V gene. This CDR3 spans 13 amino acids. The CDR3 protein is CASSPGARIEQFF.

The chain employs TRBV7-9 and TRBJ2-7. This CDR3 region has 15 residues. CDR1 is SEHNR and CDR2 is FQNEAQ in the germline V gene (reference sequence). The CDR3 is CASSLLSEGPYEQYF.

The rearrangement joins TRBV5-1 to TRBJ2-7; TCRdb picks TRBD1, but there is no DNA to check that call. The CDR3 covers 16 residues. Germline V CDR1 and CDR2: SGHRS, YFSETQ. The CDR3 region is CASSLFPGTSSYEQYF.

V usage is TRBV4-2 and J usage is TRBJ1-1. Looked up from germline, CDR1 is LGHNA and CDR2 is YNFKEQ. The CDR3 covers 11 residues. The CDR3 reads CASSQDGMAFF.

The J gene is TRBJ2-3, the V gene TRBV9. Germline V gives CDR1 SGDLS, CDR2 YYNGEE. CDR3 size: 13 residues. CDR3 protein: CASSVAGLDTQYF.

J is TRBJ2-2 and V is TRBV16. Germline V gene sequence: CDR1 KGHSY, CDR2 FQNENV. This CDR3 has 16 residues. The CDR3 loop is CASSPLLAAYTGELFF.

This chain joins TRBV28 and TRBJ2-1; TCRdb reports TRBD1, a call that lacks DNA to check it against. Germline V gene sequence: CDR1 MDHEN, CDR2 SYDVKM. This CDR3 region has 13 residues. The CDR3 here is CASSSHRVGEQFF.

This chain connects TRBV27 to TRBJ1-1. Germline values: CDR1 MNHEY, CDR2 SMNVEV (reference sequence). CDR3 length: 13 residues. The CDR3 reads CASSHLLNTEAFF.

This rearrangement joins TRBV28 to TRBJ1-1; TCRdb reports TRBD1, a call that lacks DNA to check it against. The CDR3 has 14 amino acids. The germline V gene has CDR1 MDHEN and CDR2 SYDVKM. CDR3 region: CASSSGQGLTEAFF.

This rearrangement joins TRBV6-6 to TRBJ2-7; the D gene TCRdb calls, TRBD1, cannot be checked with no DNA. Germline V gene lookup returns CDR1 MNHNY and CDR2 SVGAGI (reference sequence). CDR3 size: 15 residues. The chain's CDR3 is CASSYSVPGAYEQYF.

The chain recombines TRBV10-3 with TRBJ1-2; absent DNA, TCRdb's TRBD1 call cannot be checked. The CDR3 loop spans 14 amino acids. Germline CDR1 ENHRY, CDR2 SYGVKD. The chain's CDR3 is CAIVLGQGIGGYTF.

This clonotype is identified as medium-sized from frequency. The CDR3 loop reads CSARLPDRVTEAFF. The chain has TRBV20-1 and TRBJ1-1; the TCRdb D gene call, TRBD1, has no DNA to confirm it. Germline V gene lookup returns CDR1 DFQATT and CDR2 SNEGSKA (reference sequence). CDR3 size: 14 residues.